A selection of T cell receptor beta chains follows, all from one sample in a study of graft-versus-host responses after intestinal transplantation. These receptors are not linked to any known antigen. Here immunoSEQ multiplex PCR was the method, and the copy in TCRdb shows in-frame clones only, minus some. Among about 110,000 clones listed, more than 80% were seen once. This material consisted of unstimulated CD4+ T cells sorted from spleen or lymph node cells, taken before transplant. The receptors were gathered from a human donor who was the organ donor for an intestinal transplant. The conserved cysteine and the conserved F or W are not part of the CDR3 here. The order of the fields is J gene, V gene, CDR3 protein.

TRBJ1-2 TRBV30 AWRSRTGRGYT
TRBJ2-2 TRBV2 ASGRTSGSGELF
TRBJ2-3 TRBV6-4 ASSDGTGGADTQY
TRBJ1-5 TRBV2 ASSVLGGGGLVGQPQH
TRBJ2-7 TRBV18 ASSPRGVSYEQY
TRBJ2-7 TRBV5-1 ASSLTSVAYEQY
TRBJ1-2 TRBV6-1 ASRWDRSYT
TRBJ2-7 TRBV5-1 ASSSGLAGVYEQY
TRBJ2-2 TRBV4-2 ASSQRWTASLADTGELF
TRBJ1-5 TRBV11-1 ASSLVCCGTGINQPQH
TRBJ2-1 TRBV19 ASSIAGASYNEQF
TRBJ1-1 TRBV28 ASSFRGRLNTEAF
TRBJ2-5 TRBV29-1 SVGPTETQY
TRBJ2-3 TRBV6-1 ASSVEREPYKAQY
TRBJ2-1 TRBV18 ASSPLPGISYNEQF
TRBJ2-5 TRBV7-8 ASSLNPRETQY